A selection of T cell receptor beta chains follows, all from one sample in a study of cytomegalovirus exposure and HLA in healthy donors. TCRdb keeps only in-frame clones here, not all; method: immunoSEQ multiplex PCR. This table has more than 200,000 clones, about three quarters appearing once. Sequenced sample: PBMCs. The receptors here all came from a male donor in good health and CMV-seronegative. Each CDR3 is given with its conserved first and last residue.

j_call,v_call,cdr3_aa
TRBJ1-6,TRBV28,CASSPARTGMNSPLHF
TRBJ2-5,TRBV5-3,CARSPYRAREQETQYF
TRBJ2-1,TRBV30,CAWSPPEREYNEQFF
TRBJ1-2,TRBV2,CASSRTGGPPNYGYTF
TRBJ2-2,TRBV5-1,CASSLASVGGELFF
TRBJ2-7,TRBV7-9,CASSNREGSYEQYF
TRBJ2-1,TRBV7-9,CASSPRTGLAYNEQFF
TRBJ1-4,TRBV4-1,CASSQDSLRAEREKLFF
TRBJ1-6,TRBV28,CASRGTGDNSPLHF
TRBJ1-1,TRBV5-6,CASSYIGGAGEETEAFF
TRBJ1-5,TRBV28,CASTSGFSGNQPQHF
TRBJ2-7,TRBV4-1,CASSQVSSVSYEQYF
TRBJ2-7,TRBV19,CASSSGGPSYEQYF
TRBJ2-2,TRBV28,CASNKQGSTGELFF
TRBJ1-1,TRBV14,CASSRAHEAFF
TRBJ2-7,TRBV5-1,CASSGQGQSYEQYF
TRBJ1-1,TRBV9,CASSALRNTEAFF
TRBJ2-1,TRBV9,CASSVVPQEGGLWNEQFF
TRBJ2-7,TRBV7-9,CSSSHLGTSVRSYEQYF
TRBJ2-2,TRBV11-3,CASSPGYTGELFF
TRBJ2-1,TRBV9,CASSAELAGGHNEQFF
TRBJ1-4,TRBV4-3,CASSQDFAGNEKLFF
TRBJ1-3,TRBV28,CASSLTVGVSGNTIYF
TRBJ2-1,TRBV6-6,CASSPSGTGGNEQFF
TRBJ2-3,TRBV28,CASNMRWLAGGPTDTQYF
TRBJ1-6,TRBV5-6,CASSLRGTGNNSPLHF
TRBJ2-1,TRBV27,CASTDPGTGGPDEQFF
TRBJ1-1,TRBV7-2,CASKLRNTRTEAFF
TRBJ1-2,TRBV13,CASSLGQGPYGYTF
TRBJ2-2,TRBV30,CAWSALAGAGELFF
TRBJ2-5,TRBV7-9,CASSSPDRGEETQYF
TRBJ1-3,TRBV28,CASRWDFRSGNTIYF
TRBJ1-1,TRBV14,CASSPITGKHTEAFF
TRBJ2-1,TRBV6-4,CASSDGGGLSYNEQFF
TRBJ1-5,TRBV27,CASSAPLGPQHF
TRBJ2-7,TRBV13,CASSLVRTLAGGPLRYEQYF
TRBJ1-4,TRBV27,CASTFAAGTSNEKLFF
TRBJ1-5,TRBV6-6,CASRPGGVGNQPQHF
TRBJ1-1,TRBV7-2,CASRPDRVWTEAFF
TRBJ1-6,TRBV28,CASRSGALNSPLHF
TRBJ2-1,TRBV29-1,CSVSGGSPSEQFF
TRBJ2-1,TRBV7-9,CASSSGLPPSYNEQFF
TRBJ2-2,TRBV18,CASSPRTSGTNTGELFF
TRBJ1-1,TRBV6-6,CASSLHTEAFF
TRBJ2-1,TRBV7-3,CASSLRLAGVPYNEQFF
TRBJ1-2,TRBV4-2,CASSQESGGADGYTF
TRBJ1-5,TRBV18,CASSPNRSRSNQPQHF
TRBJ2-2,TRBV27,CASSWGRDRGPGELFF
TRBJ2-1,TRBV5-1,CASSLGLAASYNEQFF
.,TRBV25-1,CASSGPGLAGTYEQYF
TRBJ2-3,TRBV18,CASSPTASTDTQYF
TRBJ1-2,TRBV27,CASSLSQSYGYTF
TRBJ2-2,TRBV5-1,CASSPTLGPTGELFF
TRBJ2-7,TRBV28,CASSERSGEWAQYF
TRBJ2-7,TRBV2,CASDRIYEQYF
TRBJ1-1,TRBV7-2,CASSSQGGNTEAFF
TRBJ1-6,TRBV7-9,CASSLSGDSYNSPLHF
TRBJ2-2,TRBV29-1,CSVVGQSAGELFF
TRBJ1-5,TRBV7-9,CASSPPSGGNQPQHF